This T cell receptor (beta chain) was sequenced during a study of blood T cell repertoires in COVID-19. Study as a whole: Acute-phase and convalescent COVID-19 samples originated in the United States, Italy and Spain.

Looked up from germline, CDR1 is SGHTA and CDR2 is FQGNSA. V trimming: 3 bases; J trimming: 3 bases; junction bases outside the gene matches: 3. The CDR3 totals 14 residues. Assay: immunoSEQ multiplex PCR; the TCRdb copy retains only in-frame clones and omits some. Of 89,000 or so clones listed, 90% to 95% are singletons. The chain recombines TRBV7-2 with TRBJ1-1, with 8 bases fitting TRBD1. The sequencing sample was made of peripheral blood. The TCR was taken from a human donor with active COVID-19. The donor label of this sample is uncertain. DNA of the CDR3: TGTGCCAGCAGCTTTGACAGGGGTTACACTGAAGCTTTCTTT. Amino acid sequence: CASSFDRGYTEAFF.